The TCR beta chain described here comes from a study of blood T cell repertoires in COVID-19. Study context: Acute and convalescent COVID-19 specimens originated in the United States, Italy and Spain. Nucleic acid was either cDNA or gDNA, and it came from T cells, B-cell-depleted T cells, or PBMCs.

Per the original methods: For nucleated cells, counts were estimated from reference gene primer amplification. Measured with immunoSEQ multiplex PCR; TCRdb has only the in-frame clones, and not every one. V and J calls and clone size are copied from that table; D and trimming were computed from the DNA. The sample holds under 200,000 clones, approximately 86% seen once. The sample comprised peripheral blood. The sequence came from a woman aged 80 or older in a cohort sampled during active or convalescent COVID-19.

The CDR3 loop is CASSQGLAGETEFF. As DNA, the CDR3 is TGTGCCAGCAGCCAGGGACTAGCGGGGGAAACCGAGTTCTTC. The chain joins TRBV9 to TRBJ2-1; TRBD2 matches 14 bases. This CDR3 region has 14 residues. Germline CDR1 and CDR2: SGDLS and YYNGEE. J was trimmed by 14 bases and V by 4 bases; bases with no gene match: 8.